Sequencing of this TCR beta chain was carried out in a study of blood T cell repertoires in COVID-19. Study in general: From T cells, B-cell-depleted T cells, or PBMCs came the material, which was cDNA or gDNA.

Germline CDR1 reads SGHAT; CDR2 reads FQNNGV. The ends lost 5 bases at V and 6 bases at J; junction bases unmatched: 4. This CDR3 is built from 15 residues. As handled by the study authors: How many nucleated cells were present was estimated from reference gene primer amplification. TCRdb's copy holds only in-frame clones and misses some; the assay was immunoSEQ multiplex PCR. The V and J calls and the clone size are those of that table, but D and trimming were determined from the DNA. This sample carries over 150,000 clones, about 81% of them seen once, and the ten largest clones take more than 5.5%. In Cohort 3, a recovered donor had either two negative PCRs, clearance, or symptom resolution.

The chain combines TRBV11-2 with TRBJ2-1, with 13 bases aligning to TRBD2. Sequenced: PBMCs or T cells enriched from blood (not recorded which). The sequence derives from a man between 50 and 59 years old who had recovered from COVID-19. The DNA of the CDR3 is TGTGCCAGCAGCCCGGGACTAGCGGGGACCAATGAGCAGTTCTTC. Protein: CASSPGLAGTNEQFF.